This T cell receptor beta chain appears in the sequencing data of a study of T cells in Graves' hyperthyroidism and ophthalmopathy. This clonotype was counted ten times or more. Germline CDR1 is SGHTA and CDR2 is FQGNSA. This CDR3 contains 15 residues. Trimming stripped 2 bases from V and 8 bases from J, with 16 bases between. Researchers took RNA transcripts and amplified the TCR beta CDR3 regions from them. The TCR CDR3 first-round RT-PCR relied on the HTBI primer set. TCRdb reprocessed the multiplex PCR reads via MiXCR and lists one record per CDR3 protein. The repertoire has 640,000 or so distinct CDR3 sequences, 12% to 15% of them found once; the top ten carry roughly 6.9%.

Sequencing was performed on blood. The TCR comes from a woman aged 18-29 years with Graves' ophthalmopathy. V gene TRBV7-2 combines with J gene TRBJ2-1, with unresolved D. The CDR3: CASSLIQPKYDEQFF. DNA of the CDR3: TGTGCCAGCAGCTTAATCCAGCCGAAGTACGATGAGCAGTTCTTC. Supplemented by reference TRBV7-2 and TRBJ2-1, the full variable domain reads GAGVSQSPSNKVTEKGKDVELRCDPISGHTALYWYRQSLGQGLEFLIYFQGNSAPDKSGLPSDRFSAERTGGSVSTLTIQRTQQEDSAVYLCASSLIQPKYDEQFFGPGTRLTVL.